The 17 T cell receptor beta chains below all came from one sample that was sequenced in a study of blood T cell repertoires in COVID-19. Profiling relied on immunoSEQ multiplex PCR, and the TCRdb table lists in-frame clones only, not all of them. The sample consists of some 210,000 clones, 92% of them appearing once. The sample comprised peripheral blood. The receptors stem from a man aged 55 to 70 with COVID-19, enrolled during active disease.

This chain joins TRBV30 and TRBJ1-2; maybe TRBD1 (6 bases). Trimming stripped 1 base from V and 0 bases from J, with 9 bases between. The length of the CDR3 is 14 residues. From germline, CDR1 is GTSNPN and CDR2 SVGIG (reference sequence). For the CDR3, the DNA is TGTGCCTGGAGTGATACAGGGACTAACTATGGCTACACCTTC. This codes for CAWSDTGTNYGYTF.

The chain employs TRBV28 and TRBJ2-7; D call uncertain. The CDR3 runs 13 residues. V shed 5 bases and J shed 4 bases, with 12 bases lying between them. Germline CDR1 MDHEN, CDR2 SYDVKM. The DNA of the CDR3 is TGTGCCAGCAGTGGCCAGTATCCTTACGAGCAGTACTTC. Translating gives CASSGQYPYEQYF.

The genes are TRBV5-1 and TRBJ1-2; D is possibly TRBD1 (6 bases). V gave up 0 bases and J gave up 3 bases, with 15 bases separating them. In germline, CDR1 is SGHRS, CDR2 YFSETQ. The CDR3 is 16 amino acids. The CDR3 here is CASSLEGWGRDYGYTF. The CDR3 nucleotides are TGCGCCAGCAGCTTGGAAGGATGGGGGCGCGACTATGGCTACACCTTC.

V gene TRBV5-1 combines with J gene TRBJ2-2; 8 nucleotides match TRBD1. Germline V lookup: CDR1 SGHRS, CDR2 YFSETQ. Losses at the gene ends were 3 bases for V and 7 bases for J; bases not matched to a gene: 2. The CDR3 totals 13 residues. The CDR3 DNA sequence: TGCGCCAGCAGCTCTGGGACAGGCGGGGAGCTGTTTTTT. As protein: CASSSGTGGELFF.

This chain joins TRBV23-1 and TRBJ1-5; the match to TRBD1 covers 10 bases. TRBV23-1 carries the ORF label, with uncertain function. J gave up 3 bases and V 2 bases, and 10 bases lay outside the gene matches. This CDR3 spans 18 amino acids. This CDR3 reads CASSQPDRGRHHNQPQHF. The CDR3 nucleotides are TGCGCCAGCAGTCAACCCGACAGGGGGCGCCACCACAATCAGCCCCAGCATTTT.

This sequence joins TRBV2 and TRBJ2-1, with D possibly being TRBD1 (8 bases). V lost 6 bases and J 5 bases, leaving 14 bases between the germline ends. The germline V gene has CDR1 SNHLY and CDR2 FYNNEI. The CDR3 loop spans 14 amino acids. CDR3 sequence: CASSQQGGDNEQFF. The CDR3 DNA reads as TGTGCCAGCAGCCAACAGGGGGGGGACAATGAGCAGTTCTTC.

V gene TRBV30 combines with J gene TRBJ2-5; TRBD2 aligns across 7 bases. V was pared by 2 bases and J by 5 bases, with 5 bases of the junction left unmatched. The CDR3 spans 13 residues. Germline CDR1 and CDR2: GTSNPN and SVGIG (reference sequence). Written as DNA, the CDR3 is TGTGCCTGGAGTTGGCGGGAGTTGGAGACCCAGTACTTC. It codes for CAWSWRELETQYF. The full variable domain, with the rest looked up from reference TRBV30 and TRBJ2-5, is SQTIHQWPATLVQPVGSPLSLECTVEGTSNPNLYWYRQAAGRGLQLLFYSVGIGQISSEVPQNLSASRPQDRQFILSSKKLLLSDSGFYLCAWSWRELETQYFGPGTRLLVL.

The rearrangement links TRBV4-1 to TRBJ2-1, with D maybe TRBD2 (6 bases). This CDR3 is built from 16 residues. V was pared by 3 bases and J by 2 bases, with 14 bases between. Germline V gives CDR1 MGHRA, CDR2 YSYEKL. The CDR3 sequence: CASSQPGGSTYNEQFF. DNA of the CDR3: TGCGCCAGCAGCCAGCCTGGAGGGTCTACCTACAATGAGCAGTTCTTC.

The chain is built from TRBV5-1 and TRBJ1-1; D is unclear. The germline CDR1 and CDR2 sequences are SGHRS and YFSETQ. CDR3 length: 15 residues. Trimming took off 6 bases at V and 1 base at J, with 16 bases between the two ends. The CDR3 DNA reads TGCGCCAGCACACTAGGTCGGAGGGAGAACACTGAAGCTTTCTTT. Residues: CASTLGRRENTEAFF.

This clone was seen only a few times. The V gene is TRBV27, the J gene TRBJ2-7; possibly TRBD2 for D (5 bases). The V and J ends lost 2 bases and 0 bases respectively, with 11 bases between them. This CDR3 contains 15 residues. CDR1 is MNHEY, CDR2 SMNVEV, per germline (reference sequence). DNA for the CDR3: TGTGCCAGCAGTTTAACTAGTTTAAACTCCTACGAGCAGTACTTC. Its protein is CASSLTSLNSYEQYF.

The rearrangement joins TRBV5-1 to TRBJ2-1; 7 nucleotides line up with TRBD2. J lost 7 bases, V lost 2 bases, and 6 bases had no gene match. CDR1 and CDR2 (germline): SGHRS, YFSETQ. The CDR3 has 14 amino acids. As DNA, the CDR3 is TGCGCCAGCAGCTTTCAGGGAGGGATAAATGAGCAGTTCTTC. It specifies CASSFQGGINEQFF.

This chain's CDR3 is CASSFRFTPGNTIYF. Here the CDR3 DNA reads TGTGCCAGCAGCTTTCGTTTTACACCTGGAAACACCATATATTTT. The chain carries TRBV11-3 and TRBJ1-3; D is unresolved. Trimming shortened V by 3 bases and J by 2 bases, and 11 bases separated the two germline ends. Germline V gene sequence: CDR1 SGHNT, CDR2 YENEEA. The CDR3 is 15 amino acids.

The chain's CDR3 is CASSRTGAKSNQPQHF. The DNA of the CDR3 is TGTGCCAGCAGTAGGACAGGAGCCAAGAGCAATCAGCCCCAGCATTTT. The chain combines TRBV2 with TRBJ1-5; the match to TRBD1 covers 7 bases. The CDR3 has 16 residues. After removal of 5 bases from V and 1 base from J, the junction contained 8 bases not matched to a gene. Germline V gene data show CDR1 as SNHLY and CDR2 as FYNNEI.

A single count supports this clone. The rearrangement joins TRBV5-1 to TRBJ2-2, with TRBD1 identical over 8 bases. Germline values: CDR1 SGHRS, CDR2 YFSETQ. With V trimmed by 3 bases and J by 5 bases, 3 bases remained unmatched. The CDR3 is made up of 14 amino acids. This chain's CDR3 is CASSWDRSTGELFF. CDR3 sequence (DNA): TGCGCCAGCAGCTGGGACAGGTCAACCGGGGAGCTGTTTTTT.

The genes are TRBV6-5 and TRBJ1-2, with TRBD1 matching over 9 bases. CDR3 size: 15 residues. J gave up 3 bases and V 6 bases, and 8 bases lay outside the gene matches. Germline values: CDR1 MNHEY, CDR2 SVGAGI. This CDR3 reads CASRPDRGMDYGYTF. In DNA form, the CDR3 reads TGTGCCAGCAGACCCGACAGGGGGATGGACTATGGCTACACCTTC.

The rearrangement links TRBV9 to TRBJ1-1; the match to TRBD1 covers 7 bases. Germline CDR1 is SGDLS and CDR2 is YYNGEE. J was trimmed by 1 base and V by 0 bases; bases with no gene match: 6. CDR3 size: 16 residues. CDR3 bases: TGTGCCAGCAGCGTAGGTATGGGACAGAAGAACACTGAAGCTTTCTTT. Translating it yields CASSVGMGQKNTEAFF.

The chain couples TRBV5-1 to TRBJ1-6; 7 bases map to TRBD1. V trimming: 4 bases; J trimming: 7 bases; junction bases outside the gene matches: 5. Germline CDR1 SGHRS, CDR2 YFSETQ. The CDR3 covers 14 residues. CDR3 sequence reads: CASSLQGRNSPLHF. The CDR3, as DNA: TGCGCCAGCAGCCTACAGGGGAGGAATTCACCCCTCCACTTT. Full variable domain (missing parts from reference TRBV5-1 and TRBJ1-6): KAGVTQTPRYLIKTRGQQVTLSCSPISGHRSVSWYQQTPGQGLQFLFEYFSETQRNKGNFPGRFSGRQFSNSRSEMNVSTLELGDSALYLCASSLQGRNSPLHFGNGTRLTVT.